This entry lists 26 T cell receptor beta chains sequenced from one sample in a study of OX40 agonist ivuxolimab in advanced cancers. The protocol was immunoSEQ multiplex PCR, while the TCRdb copy is restricted to in-frame clones and leaves out a portion. The sample consists of approximately 81,000 clones, 90% to 95% of them appearing once. The input for sequencing was CD4+ or CD8+ T cells sorted from blood, taken in a trial of the OX40 agonist ivuxolimab. These receptors came from an adult with an advanced solid tumor such as melanoma, head and neck, liver or kidney cancer.

The chain has TRBV6-5 and TRBJ2-1, with no clear D. The CDR3 has 13 amino acids. Trimming took 6 bases from V and 5 from J, leaving 11 bases between them. Per germline, CDR1 MNHEY and CDR2 SVGAGI. CDR3 in DNA: TGTGCCAGCAGCCCCGGGCCCAACAATGAGCAGTTCTTC. This gives the protein CASSPGPNNEQFF.

V usage is TRBV5-5 and J usage is TRBJ2-1; TRBD1 aligns across 10 bases. This CDR3 contains 16 residues. The trim removed 0 bases at V and 6 bases at J, leaving 6 bases unmatched. Per the germline V gene, CDR1 is SGHKS and CDR2 is YYEKEE (reference sequence). The CDR3 region has the DNA TGTGCCAGCAGCTTGGATTGGGACAGGGGTCTCAATGAGCAGTTCTTC. This encodes CASSLDWDRGLNEQFF. The variable domain in full, with the rest retrieved from reference TRBV5-5 and TRBJ2-1, is DAGVTQSPTHLIKTRGQQVTLRCSPISGHKSVSWYQQVLGQGPQFIFQYYEKEERGRGNFPDRFSARQFPNYSSELNVNALLLGDSALYLCASSLDWDRGLNEQFFGPGTRLTVL.

V is TRBV28 and J is TRBJ2-2, with D unclear. Germline V gene sequence: CDR1 MDHEN, CDR2 SYDVKM. The CDR3 loop spans 13 amino acids. Between the trimmed V and J ends, which lost 2 bases and 7 bases, there was a span of 8 bases. CDR3 loop: CASSLVLVGELFF. The CDR3 DNA follows: TGTGCCAGCAGTTTAGTCTTGGTCGGGGAGCTGTTTTTT.

The rearrangement links TRBV7-9 to TRBJ2-6; perhaps D is TRBD1 or TRBD2 (5 bases each). Per the germline V gene, CDR1 is SEHNR and CDR2 is FQNEAQ (reference sequence). The CDR3 extends over 16 amino acids. Trimming cost V 5 bases and J 2 bases, with 13 bases left between them. CDR3 residues: CASSPMGTPGANVLTF. Written as DNA, the CDR3 is TGTGCCAGCAGCCCCATGGGGACCCCTGGGGCCAACGTCCTGACTTTC.

This clone was recorded only once. For the CDR3, the DNA is TGTGCCAGCAGCTTCGGACTAGCGGCCTCCTACGAGCAGTACTTC. Protein: CASSFGLAASYEQYF. V usage is TRBV7-2 and J usage is TRBJ2-7; 10 nucleotides match TRBD2. Germline V gives CDR1 SGHTA, CDR2 FQGNSA. The V and J ends lost 3 bases and 0 bases, in that order; junction bases with no gene match: 2. This CDR3 has 15 amino acids. The full variable domain, with the rest looked up from reference TRBV7-2 and TRBJ2-7, is GAGVSQSPSNKVTEKGKDVELRCDPISGHTALYWYRQSLGQGLEFLIYFQGNSAPDKSGLPSDRFSAERTGGSVSTLTIQRTQQEDSAVYLCASSFGLAASYEQYFGPGTRLTVT.

The rearrangement joins TRBV9 to TRBJ1-1, with TRBD1 as a possible D gene (6 bases). The germline V gene has CDR1 SGDLS and CDR2 YYNGEE. The CDR3 is 15 residues long. V lost 2 bases and J 0 bases, leaving 11 bases between the germline ends. For the CDR3, the DNA is TGTGCCAGCAGCGTCGCGGAGGGGGTGAACACTGAAGCTTTCTTT. Translation gives CASSVAEGVNTEAFF. Supplemented by reference TRBV9 and TRBJ1-1, the full variable domain reads DSGVTQTPKHLITATGQRVTLRCSPRSGDLSVYWYQQSLDQGLQFLIQYYNGEERAKGNILERFSAQQFPDLHSELNLSSLELGDSALYFCASSVAEGVNTEAFFGQGTRLTVV.

The rearrangement uses TRBV15 and TRBJ2-3; no reliable D call. This CDR3 is 17 amino acids long. Trimming took 0 bases from V and 1 from J, leaving 14 bases between them. The V gene's germline CDR1 is LNHNV and CDR2 YYDKDF (reference sequence). Here the CDR3 reads CATSRDGSGQRTDTQYF. CDR3 DNA sequence: TGTGCCACCAGCAGAGATGGAAGTGGGCAACGCACAGATACGCAGTATTTT.

This clone showed up just a few times. The V gene is TRBV7-7, the J gene TRBJ1-1; no clear D gene. Trimming cost V 5 bases and J 4 bases, with 11 bases left between them. Germline lookup yields CDR1 SSHAT and CDR2 FNYEAQ (reference sequence). The CDR3 covers 13 residues. CDR3 loop: CASSPSVGTEAFF. The CDR3 DNA is TGTGCCAGCAGCCCATCAGTAGGCACTGAAGCTTTCTTT.

The CDR3 here is CASSPFRLAGGDTDTQYF. Here the CDR3 DNA reads TGTGCCAGCAGCCCTTTTCGGCTAGCGGGGGGCGACACAGATACGCAGTATTTT. The chain combines TRBV11-3 with TRBJ2-3; 11 nucleotides line up with TRBD2. There are 18 residues in the CDR3. With V trimmed by 5 bases and J by 2 bases, 12 bases remained unmatched. The V gene's germline CDR1 is SGHNT and CDR2 YENEEA.

The chain uses TRBV6-5 and TRBJ2-1; no clear D gene. V was shortened by 0 bases and J by 7 bases, with 7 bases between the two germline ends. CDR3 length equals 13 residues. Germline CDR1 is MNHEY and CDR2 is SVGAGI. CDR3 nucleotides: TGTGCCAGCAGTTACTCAAAACGGAATGAGCAGTTCTTC. Its translation: CASSYSKRNEQFF.

The V gene is TRBV4-3, the J gene TRBJ1-5; D remains unclear. The V and J ends lost 0 bases and 0 bases respectively, with 9 bases between them. The CDR3 covers 16 residues. The germline gives CDR1 LGHNA, CDR2 YSLEER. In nucleotides, the CDR3 is TGCGCCAGCAGCCAAGATAGGATTCATAGCAATCAGCCCCAGCATTTT. Translated: CASSQDRIHSNQPQHF.

V is TRBV27 and J is TRBJ2-7; D is uncertain. The CDR3 sequence is 13 residues long. Deletions cut 6 bases from V and 2 bases from J, with 11 bases between. The V gene's germline CDR1 is MNHEY and CDR2 SMNVEV (reference sequence). DNA for the CDR3: TGTGCCAGCAGGATGGCAGGAACCTACGAGCAGTACTTC. Translated, it gives CASRMAGTYEQYF.

The J gene is TRBJ1-6, the V gene TRBV12-5; a possible D gene is TRBD1 (6 bases). In germline, CDR1 is LGHNT, CDR2 FRNRAP. V lost 0 bases, J lost 11 bases, and 17 bases lay in between. The length of the CDR3 is 16 residues. The CDR3 DNA reads TGTGCTAGTGGTTTGGTAGGGACGGGGGCTCGGGCACCCCTCCACTTT. As protein: CASGLVGTGARAPLHF. The full variable domain, in which reference TRBV12-5 and TRBJ1-6 provide the parts outside the CDR3, is DARVTQTPRHKVTEMGQEVTMRCQPILGHNTVFWYRQTMMQGLELLAYFRNRAPLDDSGMPKDRFSAEMPDATLATLKIQPSEPRDSAVYFCASGLVGTGARAPLHFGNGTRLTVT.

This chain uses TRBV4-3 with TRBJ1-5; tentatively, D is TRBD1 (6 bases). CDR1 LGHNA and CDR2 YSLEER come from the germline V gene. V was pared by 4 bases and J by 1 base, with 11 bases between. The CDR3 is made up of 15 amino acids. CDR3 region: CASSPGVSSNQPQHF. CDR3 nucleotide sequence: TGCGCCAGCAGCCCAGGGGTAAGCAGCAATCAGCCCCAGCATTTT.

The chain joins TRBV6-6 to TRBJ2-1, with 7 bases identical to TRBD1. The germline V gene encodes CDR1 MNHNY and CDR2 SVGAGI (reference sequence). This CDR3 has 15 residues. Trimming cost V 4 bases and J 8 bases; bases outside gene matches: 11. CDR3 protein: CASSSTSTGFDEQFF. For the CDR3, the DNA is TGTGCCAGCAGTTCCACTTCGACAGGGTTCGATGAGCAGTTCTTC.

V gene TRBV4-2 combines with J gene TRBJ2-7, with 10 bases fitting TRBD2. V lost 0 bases, J lost 5 bases, and 7 bases stayed unmatched. Germline loops: CDR1 LGHNA, CDR2 YNFKEQ. The length of the CDR3 is 16 residues. CDR3 in amino acids: CASSQEGAGGPHEQYF. The DNA for the CDR3 is TGTGCCAGCAGCCAAGAGGGAGCGGGAGGGCCCCACGAGCAGTACTTC.

A single count supports this clone. CDR3 region: CASSPYPGGETQYF. The CDR3 coding sequence is TGTGCCAGCAGCCCCTATCCCGGAGGAGAGACCCAGTACTTC. The V gene is TRBV7-2, the J gene TRBJ2-5, with TRBD2 as a possible D gene (5 bases). The CDR3 is 14 amino acids. Germline values: CDR1 SGHTA, CDR2 FQGNSA. V gave up 5 bases and J gave up 4 bases, with 14 bases separating them.

The chain couples TRBV9 to TRBJ2-5; no firm D call. V dropped 7 bases and J dropped 0 bases, with 7 bases sitting between them. Germline V lookup: CDR1 SGDLS, CDR2 YYNGEE. The CDR3 has 12 residues. CDR3 protein: CASGGDQETQYF. CDR3 DNA: TGTGCCAGCGGCGGAGACCAAGAGACCCAGTACTTC.

The rearrangement links TRBV4-2 to TRBJ2-7; 9 bases map to TRBD2. J lost 4 bases, V lost 1 base, and 2 bases had no gene match. There are 14 residues in the CDR3. CDR1 and CDR2 from the germline V gene are LGHNA and YNFKEQ. As DNA, the CDR3 is TGTGCCAGCAGCCAAGGAGCGGGAGGATACGAGCAGTACTTC. This encodes CASSQGAGGYEQYF.

This clone was detected only once. The rearrangement joins TRBV4-1 to TRBJ2-3; 10 bases are a match to TRBD2. The germline V gene encodes CDR1 MGHRA and CDR2 YSYEKL. V shed 1 base, J shed 4 bases, and the junction held 8 bases outside the gene matches. The CDR3 covers 17 residues. CDR3 sequence (DNA): TGCGCCAGCAGCCAAGCGGAGCGGGGGGGCTTCCCAGATACGCAGTATTTT. The encoded protein is CASSQAERGGFPDTQYF.

The chain couples TRBV6-5 to TRBJ2-5; D assignment may be TRBD1 or TRBD2 (5 bases each). The V gene's germline CDR1 is MNHEY and CDR2 SVGAGI. The CDR3 runs to 16 residues. V lost 2 bases and J 4 bases, leaving 17 bases between the germline ends. The CDR3 region is CASSYTPGTSRETQYF. DNA of the CDR3: TGTGCCAGCAGTTACACCCCCGGGACCAGTCGAGAGACCCAGTACTTC.

This clone occurred once. Here the CDR3 DNA reads TGTGCCAGCAGTGAATCGGCGACAGGGGTTAGTGGCTACACCTTC. It translates to CASSESATGVSGYTF. The J gene is TRBJ1-2, the V gene TRBV25-1; TRBD1 aligns across 8 bases. After removal of 1 base from V and 7 bases from J, the junction contained 8 bases not matched to a gene. CDR1 and CDR2 from the germline V gene are MGHDK and SYGVNS. This CDR3 comprises 15 residues.

The rearrangement joins TRBV6-5 to TRBJ2-1, with TRBD1 as a possible D gene (6 bases). The CDR3 length is 15 residues. Germline V CDR1 and CDR2: MNHEY, SVGAGI. V was cut by 5 bases and J by 2 bases, with 13 bases left in between. CDR3 DNA sequence: TGTGCCAGCAGTCAGGTGGGGGCGCCCTACAATGAGCAGTTCTTC. Protein sequence: CASSQVGAPYNEQFF.

The chain has TRBV5-1 and TRBJ1-5; 10 nucleotides agree with TRBD1. Trimming cost V 5 bases and J 4 bases; bases outside gene matches: 6. Germline CDR1 is SGHRS and CDR2 is YFSETQ. The CDR3 runs to 15 residues. This CDR3 reads CASSPDRGDNQPQHF. The CDR3 DNA follows: TGCGCCAGCAGTCCGGACAGGGGGGATAATCAGCCCCAGCATTTT.

The chain recombines TRBV19 with TRBJ1-5; D not resolved. CDR1 and CDR2 from the germline V gene are LNHDA and SQIVND (reference sequence). The CDR3 totals 12 residues. V lost 0 bases, J lost 9 bases, and 6 bases lay in between. The CDR3 bases are TGTGCCAGTAGTATAGAGCCATGGCCCCAGCATTTT. Translation: CASSIEPWPQHF.

The gene calls are TRBV19 and TRBJ1-2; 8 positions agree with TRBD1. There are 15 residues in the CDR3. Germline V gene data show CDR1 as LNHDA and CDR2 as SQIVND (reference sequence). Unmatched junction bases numbered 9, after V lost 6 bases and J lost 3 bases. The CDR3 reads CASRPPRGLDYGYTF. The CDR3, as DNA: TGTGCCAGTAGGCCTCCCAGGGGGCTGGACTATGGCTACACCTTC.